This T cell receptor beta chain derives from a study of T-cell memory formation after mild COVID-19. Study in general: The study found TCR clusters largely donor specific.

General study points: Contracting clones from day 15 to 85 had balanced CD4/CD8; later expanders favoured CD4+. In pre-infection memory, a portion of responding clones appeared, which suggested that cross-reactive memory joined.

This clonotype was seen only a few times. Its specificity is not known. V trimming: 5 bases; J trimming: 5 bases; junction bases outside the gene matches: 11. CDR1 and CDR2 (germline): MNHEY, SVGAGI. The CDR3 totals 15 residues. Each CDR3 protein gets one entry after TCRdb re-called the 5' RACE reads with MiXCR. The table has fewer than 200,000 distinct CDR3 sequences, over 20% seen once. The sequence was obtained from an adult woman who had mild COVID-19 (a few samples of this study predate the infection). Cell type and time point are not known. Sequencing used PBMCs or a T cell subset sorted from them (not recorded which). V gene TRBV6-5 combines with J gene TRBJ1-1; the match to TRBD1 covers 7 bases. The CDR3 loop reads CASSTLRDRGTEAFF. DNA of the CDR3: TGTGCCAGCAGTACCCTAAGGGACAGAGGGACTGAAGCTTTCTTT.